The 25 T cell receptor beta chains below come from one sample, sequenced in a study of OX40 agonist ivuxolimab in advanced cancers. The method was immunoSEQ multiplex PCR; TCRdb's version includes in-frame clones alone and lacks a portion of them. The profile shows about 100,000 clones, 95% to 96% of them singletons. This specimen consisted of CD4+ or CD8+ T cells sorted from blood, obtained in a trial of the OX40 agonist ivuxolimab. The receptors derive from an adult with an advanced solid tumor such as melanoma, head and neck, liver or kidney cancer.

V is TRBV7-2 and J is TRBJ2-1; D is ambiguous. Trimming shortened V by 7 bases and J by 2 bases, and 9 bases separated the two germline ends. The germline V gene encodes CDR1 SGHTA and CDR2 FQGNSA. The CDR3 extends over 13 amino acids. This CDR3 reads CASTQIPYNEQFF. CDR3 DNA: TGTGCCAGCACCCAAATCCCCTACAATGAGCAGTTCTTC.

The rearrangement uses TRBV7-3 and TRBJ1-6; 8 bases line up with TRBD1. Unmatched junction bases numbered 7, after V lost 5 bases and J lost 7 bases. Germline CDR1 SGHTA, CDR2 FQGTGA. There are 15 residues in the CDR3. The CDR3 DNA reads as TGTGCCAGCAGCCCTTACGGGACAGGAAATTCACCCCTCCACTTT. Its translation: CASSPYGTGNSPLHF.

The rearrangement joins TRBV5-4 to TRBJ1-4, with D possibly matching TRBD1 (5 bases). Trimming left V 3 bases short and J 7 bases short, with 16 bases between. Germline V gene sequence: CDR1 SGHNT, CDR2 YYREEE (reference sequence). The CDR3 has 15 amino acids. The CDR3 spells CASSSYGTEIEKLFF. CDR3 DNA: TGTGCCAGCAGCTCGTACGGGACGGAGATTGAAAAACTGTTTTTT.

V and J are TRBV11-2 and TRBJ1-2; D remains ambiguous. In germline, CDR1 is SGHAT, CDR2 FQNNGV. The CDR3 extends over 11 amino acids. Trimming shortened V by 8 bases and J by 3 bases, and 7 bases separated the two germline ends. CDR3 protein: CASAEDYGYTF. The DNA for the CDR3 is TGTGCCAGCGCGGAGGACTATGGCTACACCTTC.

The chain employs TRBV7-9 and TRBJ1-2; 7 nucleotides match TRBD1. Germline CDR1 and CDR2: SEHNR and FQNEAQ (reference sequence). V lost 7 bases, J lost 3 bases, and 2 bases stayed unmatched. The CDR3 is made up of 12 amino acids. The CDR3: CASTGTDYGYTF. The CDR3 DNA reads TGTGCCAGCACCGGGACAGACTATGGCTACACCTTC.

Remarks on this clone: At one end the junction does not follow the germline gene, possibly because of a read error. The sample carries other DNA sequences with the same CDR3. The chain combines TRBV27 with TRBJ2-6, with a possible D match to TRBD1 (5 bases). The CDR3 sequence is 15 residues long. The germline V gene has CDR1 MNHEY and CDR2 SMNVEV (reference sequence). CDR3 sequence: CASSSALSGANVLTF. The CDR3 DNA reads TGTGCCAGCAGTTCCGCCCTCTCTGGGGCCAATGTCCTGACTTTC.

This clone appeared a single time. The CDR3 loop is CASHNTVGQAYEQYF. The CDR3 bases are TGTGCCAGTCACAATACGGTAGGCCAAGCCTACGAGCAGTACTTC. The rearrangement joins TRBV21-1 to TRBJ2-7. TRBV21-1 is noted as a pseudogene. The CDR3 has 15 amino acids.

V is TRBV6-6 and J is TRBJ2-7; 7 nucleotides line up with TRBD1. Per germline, CDR1 MNHNY and CDR2 SVGAGI (reference sequence). V lost 6 bases to trimming and J lost 0 bases; unmatched junction nucleotides: 11. The CDR3 length is 16 residues. CDR3 region: CASSYTDRPASYEQYF. The CDR3 DNA sequence: TGTGCCAGCAGCTACACGGACAGGCCAGCCTCCTACGAGCAGTACTTC.

The genes are TRBV14 and TRBJ1-6; D unclear. CDR1 is SGHDN, CDR2 FVKESK, per germline. V lost 1 base, J lost 7 bases, and 11 bases lay in between. This CDR3 has 15 amino acids. This CDR3 is CASSQVPGRNSPLHF. DNA for the CDR3: TGTGCCAGCAGCCAAGTGCCGGGGAGGAATTCACCCCTCCACTTT.

The J gene is TRBJ1-2, the V gene TRBV9; possible D gene TRBD1, 5 bases. The CDR3 loop spans 13 amino acids. V lost 4 bases to trimming and J lost 8 bases, with 15 bases between them. Germline lookup yields CDR1 SGDLS and CDR2 YYNGEE. The CDR3 coding sequence is TGTGCCAGCAGCCAGATAGGGGCCTACGGCTACACCTTC. The encoded protein is CASSQIGAYGYTF. The whole variable domain, filled in from reference TRBV9 and TRBJ1-2, reads DSGVTQTPKHLITATGQRVTLRCSPRSGDLSVYWYQQSLDQGLQFLIQYYNGEERAKGNILERFSAQQFPDLHSELNLSSLELGDSALYFCASSQIGAYGYTFGSGTRLTVV.

The rearrangement links TRBV25-1 to TRBJ2-7; the match to TRBD1 covers 8 bases. Unmatched junction bases numbered 11, after V lost 1 base and J lost 3 bases. The CDR3 loop spans 17 amino acids. Germline CDR1 is MGHDK and CDR2 is SYGVNS. CDR3 in DNA: TGTGCCAGCAGTGAATTATTGCTTGACAGGGGACACTACGAGCAGTACTTC. Residues: CASSELLLDRGHYEQYF.

V gene TRBV25-1 combines with J gene TRBJ1-6; possible D gene TRBD1, 5 bases. This CDR3 has 16 amino acids. V was shortened by 1 base and J by 0 bases, with 7 bases between the two germline ends. CDR1 and CDR2 from the germline V gene are MGHDK and SYGVNS. The chain's CDR3 is CASSEWGSSYNSPLHF. Written as DNA, the CDR3 is TGTGCCAGCAGTGAATGGGGGAGCTCCTATAATTCACCCCTCCACTTT. Full variable domain (remainder filled in from reference TRBV25-1 and TRBJ1-6): EADIYQTPRYLVIGTGKKITLECSQTMGHDKMYWYQQDPGMELHLIHYSYGVNSTEKGDLSSESTVSRIRTEHFPLTLESARPSHTSQYLCASSEWGSSYNSPLHFGNGTRLTVT.

This sequence joins TRBV30 and TRBJ1-2, with no clear D. Germline CDR1 and CDR2: GTSNPN and SVGIG (reference sequence). The CDR3 is 12 amino acids. Trimming removed 1 base at V and 5 bases at J, with 8 bases between. The CDR3 DNA reads as TGTGCCTGGAGTGGGGCAGCGTATGGCTACACCTTC. Protein: CAWSGAAYGYTF.

V usage is TRBV10-1 and J usage is TRBJ2-1; either TRBD1 or TRBD2 may fit D (5 bases each). CDR3 length equals 15 residues. V lost 3 bases and J lost 8, with 17 bases in between. Germline assignment: CDR1 WNHNN and CDR2 SYGVQD (reference sequence). The chain's CDR3 is CASSDRGPSWDEQFF. The DNA of the CDR3 is TGCGCCAGCAGTGACCGGGGACCCTCCTGGGATGAGCAGTTCTTC.

The chain joins TRBV7-7 to TRBJ2-1; D uncertain. This CDR3 contains 13 residues. Per germline, CDR1 SSHAT and CDR2 FNYEAQ (reference sequence). Trimming left V 5 bases short and J 8 bases short, with 13 bases between. The CDR3 DNA reads as TGTGCCAGCAGCCCCCTTGTTGGCGATGAGCAGTTCTTC. It yields the protein CASSPLVGDEQFF.

The chain links TRBV6-5 to TRBJ2-7; 11 positions agree with TRBD2. Trimming removed 6 bases from V and 6 bases from J; junction bases left unmatched: 7. CDR1 and CDR2 from the germline V gene are MNHEY and SVGAGI. The CDR3 consists of 14 residues. The CDR3 DNA reads TGTGCCAGCAGGATAGCGGGGGGGCCTCTCGAGCAGTACTTC. The encoded protein is CASRIAGGPLEQYF.

V is TRBV7-9 and J is TRBJ1-5; D is uncertain. The CDR3 loop spans 14 amino acids. Germline-derived CDR1 and CDR2 are SEHNR and FQNEAQ (reference sequence). V was trimmed by 0 bases and J by 5 bases, leaving 8 bases between them. The chain's CDR3 is CASSLAFGDQPQHF. The CDR3 region has the DNA TGTGCCAGCAGCTTAGCGTTCGGCGATCAGCCCCAGCATTTT.

A single count supports this clone. This CDR3 is CASRQGNEKLFF. The CDR3 DNA follows: TGTGCCAGTAGGCAGGGTAATGAAAAACTGTTTTTT. This chain joins TRBV19 and TRBJ1-4; weak D call: TRBD1 (5 bases). V lost 6 bases and J lost 4, with 6 bases in between. Per germline, CDR1 LNHDA and CDR2 SQIVND (reference sequence). CDR3 length equals 12 residues.

This chain joins TRBV28 and TRBJ1-2; D gene uncertain. Germline V gives CDR1 MDHEN, CDR2 SYDVKM. V was clipped by 8 bases and J by 8 bases, with 15 bases between them. The CDR3 has 12 amino acids. CDR3 sequence reads: CASPNRSGGYTF. The CDR3 DNA reads as TGTGCCAGCCCCAACCGCAGCGGGGGCTACACCTTC.

J is TRBJ2-5 and V is TRBV2; tentatively, D is TRBD1 or TRBD2 (5 bases each). The CDR3 has 15 amino acids. The V gene's germline CDR1 is SNHLY and CDR2 FYNNEI. Deletions cut 3 bases from V and 4 bases from J, with 15 bases between. CDR3 DNA sequence: TGTGCCAGCAGTGACGGGGCTTCTAGGGGAGAGACCCAGTACTTC. Amino acids: CASSDGASRGETQYF.

The rearrangement uses TRBV7-3 and TRBJ1-2, with TRBD1 matching over 8 bases. The J segment lost 3 bases and the V segment lost 5 bases, leaving 2 bases of the junction unmatched. Germline-derived CDR1 and CDR2 are SGHTA and FQGTGA. There are 13 residues in the CDR3. The CDR3 DNA is TGTGCCAGCAGCACAGGGGGGGACTATGGCTACACCTTC. It yields the protein CASSTGGDYGYTF.

The chain recombines TRBV5-8 with TRBJ1-3, with D tentatively TRBD1 (5 bases). This CDR3 comprises 16 residues. Between the trimmed V and J ends, which lost 3 bases and 4 bases, there was a span of 17 bases. The germline V gene has CDR1 SGHTS and CDR2 YDEGEE. CDR3 region: CASSSRQRLSGNTIYF. The CDR3 DNA reads as TGTGCCAGCAGCTCCAGACAGCGACTCTCCGGAAACACCATATATTTT.

V usage is TRBV7-2 and J usage is TRBJ1-2, with D perhaps TRBD1 (6 bases). Germline CDR1 and CDR2: SGHTA and FQGNSA. The V gene lost 7 bases and the J gene lost 5 bases, with 23 bases spanning the gap. This CDR3 region has 16 residues. The CDR3 spells CASNPTGFPSLYGYTF. DNA of the CDR3: TGTGCCAGCAACCCCACAGGGTTCCCTTCACTATATGGCTACACCTTC.

The rearrangement links TRBV29-1 to TRBJ1-2, with 10 bases that match TRBD1. J gave up 6 bases and V 0 bases, and 7 bases lay outside the gene matches. Germline values: CDR1 SQVTM, CDR2 ANQGSEA. CDR3 length: 15 amino acids. CDR3 DNA sequence: TGCAGCGTTGAAGATCAAGGGACAGGGGAGGATGGCTACACCTTC. Residues: CSVEDQGTGEDGYTF. Full variable domain (missing parts from reference TRBV29-1 and TRBJ1-2): SAVISQKPSRDICQRGTSLTIQCQVDSQVTMMFWYRQQPGQSLTLIATANQGSEATYESGFVIDKFPISRPNLTFSTLTVSNMSPEDSSIYLCSVEDQGTGEDGYTFGSGTRLTVV.

V is TRBV5-6 and J is TRBJ2-5; 7 bases map to TRBD2. After removal of 0 bases from V and 4 bases from J, the junction contained 9 bases not matched to a gene. Germline CDR1 reads SGHDT; CDR2 reads YYEEEE. This CDR3 spans 16 amino acids. This CDR3 is CASSLGGRGMGETQYF. The CDR3 nucleotides read TGTGCCAGCAGCTTGGGCGGGAGAGGGATGGGAGAGACCCAGTACTTC.